This is a list of T cell receptor beta chains from one sample in a study of shared clonotypes between healthy human individuals. Generated by immunoSEQ multiplex PCR, the TCRdb table keeps only in-frame clones and is missing some. Altogether approximately 1.5 million clones are present, just under 99% being singletons, with the ten largest covering 0.36%. The specimen sequenced was naive CD4+ T cells sorted from blood. The receptors stem from a man in his thirties or forties in good health. CDR3s include the opening cysteine and the closing phenylalanine or tryptophan. A D gene is named only where the DNA matches it firmly. For some rows the clone size is stated as once, few or many, or as a class when expanded; others skip it.

J: TRBJ1-4; V: TRBV7-9; D: .; size: .; DNA: TGTGCCAGCAGCTTAGGACAGCGTAACCTCCCAGAAAAACTGTTTTTT; CDR3: CASSLGQRNLPEKLFF
J: TRBJ2-7; V: TRBV5-4; D: TRBD2; size: .; DNA: TGTGCCAGCAGCAAGGGACTAGCGGGAATCGGATACGAGCAGTACTTC; CDR3: CASSKGLAGIGYEQYF
J: TRBJ2-5; V: TRBV5-1; D: TRBD2; size: .; DNA: TGCGCCAGCAGCCGACTAGCGGGAGCGCAAGAGACCCAGTACTTC; CDR3: CASSRLAGAQETQYF
J: TRBJ2-3; V: TRBV5-1; D: .; size: .; DNA: TGCGCCAGCAGTCCGGGCGGTTGGACAGATACGCAGTATTTT; CDR3: CASSPGGWTDTQYF
J: TRBJ2-1; V: TRBV5-1; D: .; size: .; DNA: TGCGCCAGCAGCTTGGTAGGAGGCGAGCAGTTCTTC; CDR3: CASSLVGGEQFF
J: TRBJ2-1; V: TRBV7-6; D: .; size: .; DNA: TGTGCCAGCAGCTTACGCACAGGGTGGGACAATGAGCAGTTCTTC; CDR3: CASSLRTGWDNEQFF
J: TRBJ1-2; V: TRBV18; D: .; size: .; DNA: TGTGCCAGCTCACCACCAGGACAGACTACTTGGGGCTACACCTTC; CDR3: CASSPPGQTTWGYTF
J: TRBJ1-2; V: TRBV28; D: .; size: .; DNA: TGTGCCAGCAGTTTGCGGGATGGGGCGGGAGGCTACACCTTC; CDR3: CASSLRDGAGGYTF
J: TRBJ1-5; V: TRBV2; D: TRBD1; size: .; DNA: TGTGCCAGCAGTGAAGGGGACAGGTGGAAATATCAGCCCCAGCATTTT; CDR3: CASSEGDRWKYQPQHF
J: TRBJ2-2; V: TRBV6-4; D: .; size: once; DNA: TGTGCCAGCAGTCCCACAGTACCCGGGGAGCTGTTTTTT; CDR3: CASSPTVPGELFF
J: TRBJ2-1; V: TRBV27; D: .; size: .; DNA: TGTGCCAGCAGTTTATTTCTAGCCAGCGATGAGCAGTTCTTC; CDR3: CASSLFLASDEQFF
J: TRBJ2-7; V: TRBV30; D: TRBD2; size: once; DNA: TGTGCCTGGATCCCGGGACTAGCGGGAGGTCATGAGCAGTACTTC; CDR3: CAWIPGLAGGHEQYF
J: TRBJ2-2; V: TRBV10-2; D: .; size: .; DNA: TGCGCCAGCATTAAGGGGAAAGGGGCCGGGGAGCTGTTTTTT; CDR3: CASIKGKGAGELFF
J: TRBJ2-7; V: TRBV5-6; D: .; size: .; DNA: TGTGCCAGCAGTCCCTCGACAAACGCTAAAGGTGAGCAGTACTTC; CDR3: CASSPSTNAKGEQYF
J: TRBJ1-4; V: TRBV10-1; D: .; size: .; DNA: TGCGCCAGCCTCGGGGTTGGGCGACGGAATGAAAAACTGTTTTTT; CDR3: CASLGVGRRNEKLFF
J: TRBJ2-3; V: TRBV10-1; D: TRBD1; size: once; DNA: TGCGCCAGCAGCAAACAACAGGGGTTATCAGATACGCAGTATTTT; CDR3: CASSKQQGLSDTQYF
J: TRBJ1-5; V: TRBV7-9; D: TRBD1; size: .; DNA: TGTGCCAGCAGCCTCGGACAGGGCAATCAGCCCCAGCATTTT; CDR3: CASSLGQGNQPQHF
J: TRBJ1-1; V: TRBV7-9; D: .; size: .; DNA: TGTGCCAGCAGTACCCAGCCAAACACTGAAGCTTTCTTT; CDR3: CASSTQPNTEAFF
J: TRBJ2-3; V: TRBV21-1; D: .; size: .; DNA: TGTGCCAGCAGCAAAAATCTGGGACAGGGTGATACGCAGTATTTT; CDR3: CASSKNLGQGDTQYF
J: TRBJ2-1; V: TRBV9; D: .; size: .; DNA: TGTGCCAGCAGCGTAGGGGGCAGAGGCCACAATGAGCAGTTCTTC; CDR3: CASSVGGRGHNEQFF
J: TRBJ2-2; V: TRBV7-7; D: .; size: .; DNA: TGTGCTAGCAGCCATGACGTCGGCGCCGGGGAGCTGTTTTTT; CDR3: CASSHDVGAGELFF
J: TRBJ2-7; V: TRBV29-1; D: TRBD2; size: .; DNA: TGCAGCGTTGATGGACTAGCGGCTGCGGGCGAGCAGTACTTC; CDR3: CSVDGLAAAGEQYF
J: TRBJ2-3; V: TRBV5-1; D: TRBD1; size: .; DNA: TGCGCCAGCAGCCAGAGACCGGGACAGGCTGTTTCGGATACGCAGTATTTT; CDR3: CASSQRPGQAVSDTQYF
J: TRBJ2-1; V: TRBV2; D: TRBD2; size: .; DNA: TGTGCCAGCAGGTCAGGACTAGCGGGAAGGGGGTTCTTC; CDR3: CASRSGLAGRGFF
J: TRBJ2-1; V: TRBV29-1; D: .; size: .; DNA: TGCAGCGTAACCCCCTCATTGGGTACCATAAGTAACAATGAGCAGTTCTTC; CDR3: CSVTPSLGTISNNEQFF
J: TRBJ2-2; V: TRBV12-1; D: .; size: once; DNA: TGTGCCAGCAGCTTGGGTCCGGGGCGGGGACGCCACCTCGCGAACACCGGGGAGCTGTTTTTT; CDR3: CASSLGPGRGRHLANTGELFF
J: TRBJ2-3; V: TRBV2; D: .; size: .; DNA: TGTGCCAGCAGTGACAGAGCAGATACGCAGTATTTT; CDR3: CASSDRADTQYF
J: TRBJ2-1; V: TRBV11-3; D: TRBD2; size: .; DNA: TGTGCCAGCAGCTTTGCGACTAGCGGGCGTTACAATGAGCAGTTCTTC; CDR3: CASSFATSGRYNEQFF
J: TRBJ2-2; V: TRBV10-3; D: TRBD2; size: .; DNA: TGTGCCATCAGTAAGCGGGATGCCGACACCGGGGAGCTGTTTTTT; CDR3: CAISKRDADTGELFF
J: TRBJ1-1; V: TRBV9; D: .; size: .; DNA: TGTGCCACTTACCAGGGGTCGTCTTTCTTT; CDR3: CATYQGSSFF
J: TRBJ2-7; V: TRBV6-4; D: TRBD2; size: .; DNA: TGTGCCAGCAGTGCCACTAGCGGGAGTTACGAGCAGTACTTC; CDR3: CASSATSGSYEQYF
J: TRBJ2-5; V: TRBV19; D: TRBD1; size: .; DNA: TGTGCCAGTAGTGGGACAGGGTCCCAAGAGACCCAGTACTTC; CDR3: CASSGTGSQETQYF
J: TRBJ1-1; V: TRBV28; D: .; size: .; DNA: TGTGCCAGCAGTCCCATGTATGAGGGCACTGAAGCTTTCTTT; CDR3: CASSPMYEGTEAFF
J: TRBJ2-7; V: TRBV5-6; D: TRBD2; size: .; DNA: TGTGCCAGCAGCCTGACGGGACTAGCGGGATTCACCTACGAGCAGTACTTC; CDR3: CASSLTGLAGFTYEQYF
J: TRBJ2-6; V: TRBV5-1; D: .; size: .; DNA: TGCGCCAGCAGCTTGGACGTCCCATCTGGGGCCAACGTCCTGACTTTC; CDR3: CASSLDVPSGANVLTF
J: TRBJ2-3; V: TRBV5-1; D: .; size: .; DNA: TGCGCCAGCAGCTTGGACACAGGGTCAGATACGCAGTATTTT; CDR3: CASSLDTGSDTQYF
J: TRBJ2-1; V: TRBV2; D: TRBD2; size: once; DNA: TGTGCCAGCATGAGGACTAGCGGATACAATGAGCAGTTCTTC; CDR3: CASMRTSGYNEQFF
J: TRBJ2-2; V: TRBV29-1; D: TRBD1; size: once; DNA: TGCAGCGTTACAGGACAGGTGACTACCGGGGAGCTGTTTTTT; CDR3: CSVTGQVTTGELFF
J: TRBJ1-3; V: TRBV7-2; D: .; size: .; DNA: TGTGCCAGCAGCTTCGGGACCACGGGAAACACCATATATTTT; CDR3: CASSFGTTGNTIYF
J: TRBJ2-2; V: TRBV7-6; D: .; size: .; DNA: TGTGCCAGCAGCTTTTTCAGGGACACCGGGGAGCTGTTTTTT; CDR3: CASSFFRDTGELFF
J: TRBJ1-2; V: TRBV27; D: .; size: .; DNA: TGTGCCAGCGCCCTGGGGGGGGGCAGCTATGGCTACACCTTC; CDR3: CASALGGGSYGYTF
J: TRBJ2-5; V: TRBV4-3; D: .; size: .; DNA: TGCGCCAGCAGCCAAGAGAGCAGGGGAAGGGAGACCCAGTACTTC; CDR3: CASSQESRGRETQYF
J: TRBJ1-2; V: TRBV9; D: .; size: .; DNA: TGTGCCAGCAGTCTAGGGGGTTGGGGGCCCAACTATGGCTACACCTTC; CDR3: CASSLGGWGPNYGYTF
J: TRBJ1-5; V: TRBV28; D: .; size: .; DNA: TGTGCCAGCAGTTTAACTGTCGGGACACCGAGCAATCAGCCCCAGCATTTT; CDR3: CASSLTVGTPSNQPQHF
J: TRBJ1-2; V: TRBV14; D: .; size: .; DNA: TGTGCCAGCAGCCAAGGAAGGTCGAGGGAGGGCTACACCTTC; CDR3: CASSQGRSREGYTF
J: TRBJ2-3; V: TRBV9; D: TRBD2; size: .; DNA: TGTGCCAGCAGCGTAACTAGCGAATCAGATACGCAGTATTTT; CDR3: CASSVTSESDTQYF
J: TRBJ1-5; V: TRBV5-6; D: .; size: .; DNA: TGTGCCAGCAGCTTGTGGGGGGTTAGCAATCAGCCCCAGCATTTT; CDR3: CASSLWGVSNQPQHF